The TCR beta chain described here comes from a study of CD4 T cells in relation to SARS-CoV-2 and coronaviruses. Findings and caveats of the study: In 55% to 75% of donors, memory CD4+ clonotypes crossrecognized SARS-CoV-2 and at least one common cold coronavirus spike. Compared with monoreactive clones, crossreactive clones showed significantly weaker SARS-CoV-2 expansion.

Only in-frame clones appear in the TCRdb table, and some are missing; sequencing was by immunoSEQ multiplex PCR. The top ten clones hold 1.6% of a sample with about 65,000 clones, over 80% of them seen once. CD4+ T cells from unexposed donors were obtained before the COVID-19 pandemic (2011-2018). CDR1 is MNHEY and CDR2 is SVGAGI in the germline V gene. The CDR3 is 13 residues long. Trimming pared 10 bases from V and 1 base from J, leaving 14 bases between. Comments on this clone: As yet, its antigen is unknown.

This TCR was recovered from a human donor in good health. Sequences were obtained from memory CD4+ T cells from PBMCs. This sequence joins TRBV6-5 and TRBJ2-7; D might be TRBD1 or TRBD2, each matching 6 bases. This chain's CDR3 is CATGGGVSYEQYF. The CDR3 DNA reads as TGTGCCACCGGGGGCGGAGTGTCCTACGAGCAGTACTTC.